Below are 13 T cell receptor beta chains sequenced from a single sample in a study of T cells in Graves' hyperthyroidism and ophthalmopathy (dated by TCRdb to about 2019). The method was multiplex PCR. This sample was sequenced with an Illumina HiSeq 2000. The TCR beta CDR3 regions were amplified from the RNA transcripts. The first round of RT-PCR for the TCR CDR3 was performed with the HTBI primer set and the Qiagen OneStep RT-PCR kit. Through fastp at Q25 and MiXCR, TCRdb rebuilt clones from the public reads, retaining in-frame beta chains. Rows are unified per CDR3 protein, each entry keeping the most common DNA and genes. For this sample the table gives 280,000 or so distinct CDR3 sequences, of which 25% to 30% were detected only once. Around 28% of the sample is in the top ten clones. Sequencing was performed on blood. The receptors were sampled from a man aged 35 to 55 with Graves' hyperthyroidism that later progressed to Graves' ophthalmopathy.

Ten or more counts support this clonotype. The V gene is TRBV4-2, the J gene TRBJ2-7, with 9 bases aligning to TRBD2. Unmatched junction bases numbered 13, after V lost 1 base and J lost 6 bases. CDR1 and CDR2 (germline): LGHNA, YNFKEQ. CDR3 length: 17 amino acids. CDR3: CASSQAPALAGVSEQYF. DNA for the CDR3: TGTGCCAGCAGCCAAGCGCCGGCCTTAGCGGGAGTCTCCGAGCAGTACTTC.

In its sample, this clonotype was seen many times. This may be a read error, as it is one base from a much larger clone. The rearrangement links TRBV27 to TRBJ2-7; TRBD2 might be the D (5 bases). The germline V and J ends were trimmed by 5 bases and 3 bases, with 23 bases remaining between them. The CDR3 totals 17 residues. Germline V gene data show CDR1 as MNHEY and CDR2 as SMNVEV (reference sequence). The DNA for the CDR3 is TGTGCCAGCAGTGGACTCCATGGCGGGTCCTATTTCTACGAGCAGTACTTC. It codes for CASSGLHGGSYFYEQYF.

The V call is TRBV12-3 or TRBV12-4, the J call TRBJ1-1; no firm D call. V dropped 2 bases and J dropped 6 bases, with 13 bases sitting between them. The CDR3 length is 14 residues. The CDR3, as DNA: TGTGCCAGCAGTTTATCGGGGTCCACAGCTGAAGCTTTCTTT. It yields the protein CASSLSGSTAEAFF.

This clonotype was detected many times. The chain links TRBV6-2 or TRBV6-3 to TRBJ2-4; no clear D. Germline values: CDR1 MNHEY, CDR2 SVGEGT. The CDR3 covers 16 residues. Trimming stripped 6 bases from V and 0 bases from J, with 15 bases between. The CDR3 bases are TGTGCCAGCAGCACCCCTGAATGGCCAGCCAAAAACATTCAGTACTTC. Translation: CASSTPEWPAKNIQYF.

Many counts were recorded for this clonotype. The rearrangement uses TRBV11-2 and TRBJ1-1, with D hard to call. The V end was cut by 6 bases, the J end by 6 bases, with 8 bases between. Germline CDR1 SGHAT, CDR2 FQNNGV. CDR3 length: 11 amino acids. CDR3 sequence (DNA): TGTGCCAGCAGTTCCGGCCCTGAAGCTTTCTTT. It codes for CASSSGPEAFF.

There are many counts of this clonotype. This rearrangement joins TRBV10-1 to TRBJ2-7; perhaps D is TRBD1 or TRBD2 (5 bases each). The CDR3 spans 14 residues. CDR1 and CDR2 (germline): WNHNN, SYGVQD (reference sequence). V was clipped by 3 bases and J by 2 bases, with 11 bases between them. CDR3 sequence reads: CASSEGGTTYEQYF. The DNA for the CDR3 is TGCGCCAGCAGTGAAGGTGGGACCACCTACGAGCAGTACTTC.

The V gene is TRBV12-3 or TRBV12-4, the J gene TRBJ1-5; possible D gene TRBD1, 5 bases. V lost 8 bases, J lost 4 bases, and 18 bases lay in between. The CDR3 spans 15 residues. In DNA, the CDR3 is TGTGCCAGCGGTAGCCCGGGGGGGATAAATCAGCCCCAGCATTTT. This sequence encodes CASGSPGGINQPQHF.

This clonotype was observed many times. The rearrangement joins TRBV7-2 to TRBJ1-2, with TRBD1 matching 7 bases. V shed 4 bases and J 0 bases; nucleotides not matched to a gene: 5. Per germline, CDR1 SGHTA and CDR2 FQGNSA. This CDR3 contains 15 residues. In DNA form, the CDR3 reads TGTGCCAGCAGCTCCGGGACAGCCTCTAACTATGGCTACACCTTC. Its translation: CASSSGTASNYGYTF.

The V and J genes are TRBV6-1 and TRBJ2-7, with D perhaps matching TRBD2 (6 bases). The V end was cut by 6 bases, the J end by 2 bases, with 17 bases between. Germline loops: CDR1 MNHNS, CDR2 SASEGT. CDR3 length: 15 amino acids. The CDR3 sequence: CASRAGTSRTYEQYF. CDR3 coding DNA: TGTGCCAGCAGGGCCGGGACTTCTAGAACCTACGAGCAGTACTTC.

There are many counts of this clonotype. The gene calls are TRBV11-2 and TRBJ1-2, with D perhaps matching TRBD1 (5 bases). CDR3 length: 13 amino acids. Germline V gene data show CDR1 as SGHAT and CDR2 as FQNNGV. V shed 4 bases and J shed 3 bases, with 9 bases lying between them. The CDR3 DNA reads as TGTGCCAGCAGCTCAGAGACAGACTATGGCTACACCTTC. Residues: CASSSETDYGYTF.

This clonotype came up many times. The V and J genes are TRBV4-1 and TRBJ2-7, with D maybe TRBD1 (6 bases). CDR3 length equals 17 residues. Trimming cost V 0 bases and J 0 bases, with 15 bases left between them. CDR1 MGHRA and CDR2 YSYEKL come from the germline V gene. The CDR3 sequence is CASSQEGATRSSYEQYF. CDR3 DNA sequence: TGCGCCAGCAGCCAAGAGGGGGCGACACGGAGCTCCTACGAGCAGTACTTC.

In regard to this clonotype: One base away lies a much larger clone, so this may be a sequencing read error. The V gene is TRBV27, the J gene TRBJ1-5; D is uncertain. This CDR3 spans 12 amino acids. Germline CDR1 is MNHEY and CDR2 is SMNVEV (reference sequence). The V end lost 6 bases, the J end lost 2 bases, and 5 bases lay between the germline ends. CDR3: CASRVGNQPQHF. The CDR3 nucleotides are TGTGCCAGCAGGGTTGGCAATCAGCCCCAGCATTTT.

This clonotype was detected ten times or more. CDR3 amino acids: CASSLVGAVGNQPQHF. DNA of the CDR3: TGTGCCAGCAGCTTAGTAGGGGCAGTAGGCAATCAGCCCCAGCATTTT. J is TRBJ1-5 and V is TRBV11-1; tentative D call: TRBD1 (5 bases). Germline values: CDR1 SGHAT, CDR2 FQDESV (reference sequence). CDR3 size: 16 residues. V dropped 1 base and J dropped 2 bases, with 12 bases sitting between them.